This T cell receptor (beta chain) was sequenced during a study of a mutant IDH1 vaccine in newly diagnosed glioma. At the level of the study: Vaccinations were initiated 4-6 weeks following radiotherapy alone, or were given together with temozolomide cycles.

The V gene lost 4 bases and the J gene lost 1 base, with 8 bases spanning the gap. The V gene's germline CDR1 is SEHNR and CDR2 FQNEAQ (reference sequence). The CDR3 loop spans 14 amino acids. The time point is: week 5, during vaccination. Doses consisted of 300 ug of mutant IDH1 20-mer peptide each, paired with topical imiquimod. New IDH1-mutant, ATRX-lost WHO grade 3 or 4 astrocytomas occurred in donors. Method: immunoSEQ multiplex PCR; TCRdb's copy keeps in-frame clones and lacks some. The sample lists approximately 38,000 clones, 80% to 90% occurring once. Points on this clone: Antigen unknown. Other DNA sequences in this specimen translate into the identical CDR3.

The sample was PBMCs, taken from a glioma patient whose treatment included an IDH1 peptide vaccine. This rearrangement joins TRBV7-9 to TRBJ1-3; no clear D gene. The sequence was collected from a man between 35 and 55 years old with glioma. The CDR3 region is CASSSSISGNTIYF. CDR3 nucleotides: TGTGCCAGCAGCTCAAGCATATCTGGAAACACCATATATTTT.